Listed below are T cell receptor beta chains from one sample, sequenced in a study of post-analysis software for immune sequencing data. From the PCR reads, TCRdb called clonotypes with MiXCR, one entry per CDR3 protein. The sample consists of about half a million distinct CDR3 sequences, around 34% of them appearing once. The sequenced sample was blood. The source of these receptors is a girl aged 2 to 17 with multiple sclerosis. Both conserved end residues are part of each CDR3. Fields, in order: CDR3 length, D gene, J gene, V gene, clone size, CDR3 DNA, CDR3 protein. D genes are given only for firm matches. Clone size is not always given. Where it is, it says once, few, many or a class for expanded clones.

14 | NA | TRBJ2-7 | TRBV15 | many | TGTGCCACCAGCAGAGAGGTGGGGCCCTACGAGCAGTACTTC | CATSREVGPYEQYF
13 | NA | TRBJ2-3 | TRBV20-1 | few | TGCAGTCCCCCGGCATGGCGCACAGATACGCAGTATTTT | CSPPAWRTDTQYF
15 | NA | TRBJ2-3 | TRBV3-1 | NA | TGTGCCAGCAGCCAAGCGGGTCTCAGCACAGATACGCAGTATTTT | CASSQAGLSTDTQYF
19 | TRBD2 | TRBJ2-4 | TRBV6-1 | few | TGTGCCAGCAGTGAAATGGGACTAGCGGCCCTAGGGGCCAAAAACATTCAGTACTTC | CASSEMGLAALGAKNIQYF
16 | TRBD1 | TRBJ1-5 | TRBV24-1 | NA | TGTGCCACCAGTGATTATGGGACAGGGGGCGATCAGCCCCAGCATTTT | CATSDYGTGGDQPQHF
16 | TRBD1 | TRBJ2-3 | TRBV12-3/TRBV12-4 | NA | TGTGCCAGCAGCCGTAGTGGGGGACAGGGCACAGATGCGCAGTATTTT | CASSRSGGQGTDAQYF
19 | TRBD2 | TRBJ2-7 | TRBV5-1 | few | TGCGCCAGCAGCCCGCACAGGGGGGGAGGGACTAGCGACTCCTACGAGCAGTACTTC | CASSPHRGGGTSDSYEQYF
15 | NA | TRBJ1-2 | TRBV27 | NA | TGTGCCAGCCGCCCGGGGGGCGGAATAAACTATGGCTACACCTTC | CASRPGGGINYGYTF
16 | TRBD1 | TRBJ2-7 | TRBV5-1 | few | TGCGCCAGCAGCTACTTCGACAGGGCAGCAAACTACGAGCAGTACTTC | CASSYFDRAANYEQYF
16 | NA | TRBJ2-1 | TRBV24-1 | NA | TGTGCCACCAGTGATTTAAGGGGGAGAAACTACAATGAGCAGTTCTTC | CATSDLRGRNYNEQFF
14 | NA | TRBJ1-1 | TRBV29-1 | few | TGCAGCGTTTCGAGGCAGGGGTTGTACACTGAAGCTTTCTTT | CSVSRQGLYTEAFF
13 | NA | TRBJ2-1 | TRBV27 | NA | TGTGCCAGCACCTCCCGCTCCTACAATGAGCAGTTCTTC | CASTSRSYNEQFF
17 | NA | TRBJ1-5 | TRBV7-7 | few | TGTGCCAGCAGCTTAAAGACAGGTTCTTATAGCAATCAGCCCCAGCATTTT | CASSLKTGSYSNQPQHF
13 | NA | TRBJ2-1 | TRBV29-1 | NA | TGCAGCGTTGGGATGACAGTTTACAATGAGCAGTTCTTC | CSVGMTVYNEQFF
12 | NA | TRBJ2-3 | TRBV11-2 | few | TGTGCCAGCAGCTTAAGGTCTAATACGCAGTATTTT | CASSLRSNTQYF
18 | TRBD1 | TRBJ2-4 | TRBV12-3/TRBV12-4 | NA | TGTGCCAGCAGTAAGATCGACAGGGGCCTAGTAGCCAAAAACATTCAGTACTTC | CASSKIDRGLVAKNIQYF
15 | NA | TRBJ1-3 | TRBV12-3/TRBV12-4 | few | TGTGCCAGCAGTTTCTGGGGGGCGCGGAGAAACACCATATATTTT | CASSFWGARRNTIYF
15 | TRBD1 | TRBJ2-2 | TRBV11-2 | NA | TGTGCCAGCAGCCCCGGGACAGGGAACGGCGGGGAGCTGTTTTTT | CASSPGTGNGGELFF
14 | TRBD1 | TRBJ1-1 | TRBV6-1 | NA | TGTGCCAGCACCCCGACAGGGTCGAACACTGAAGCTTTCTTT | CASTPTGSNTEAFF
17 | TRBD2 | TRBJ2-1 | TRBV11-2 | NA | TGTGCCAGCAGCTTAGCTGCCCCTAGCGGTACCTACAATGAGCAGTTCTTC | CASSLAAPSGTYNEQFF
14 | NA | TRBJ1-5 | TRBV6-2/TRBV6-3 | NA | TGTGCCAGCAGTTCTGGGTCCCGGGGGCAGCCCCAGCATTTT | CASSSGSRGQPQHF
16 | NA | TRBJ2-1 | TRBV7-3 | few | TGTGCCAGCAGCTTAAGTTCTGGGACCCAACTAGGGAAGCAGTTCTTC | CASSLSSGTQLGKQFF
14 | NA | TRBJ2-5 | TRBV20-1 | many | TGCAGTGCTAGAGATTCGGCGGAGCAAGAGACCCAGTACTTC | CSARDSAEQETQYF
12 | NA | TRBJ2-1 | TRBV5-4 | NA | TGTGCCAGCAGCGGGACTGCCAATGAGCAGTTCTTC | CASSGTANEQFF
14 | TRBD1 | TRBJ1-1 | TRBV12-3/TRBV12-4 | few | TGTGCCAGCAGTTTCTCAGGGGGATTCACTGAAGCTTTCTTT | CASSFSGGFTEAFF
15 | NA | TRBJ2-6 | TRBV12-3/TRBV12-4 | few | TGTGCCAGCAGGTCTGACAGCTCTGGGGCCAACGTCCTGACTTTC | CASRSDSSGANVLTF
14 | NA | TRBJ2-3 | TRBV12-3/TRBV12-4 | NA | TGTGCCAGCACAGCCAGTGCTAGCACAGATGCGCAGTATTTT | CASTASASTDAQYF
16 | TRBD1 | TRBJ2-7 | TRBV9 | NA | TGTGTCAGCAGCGTAGGATCTGGGACAGCGACCTACGAGCAGTACTTC | CVSSVGSGTATYEQYF
11 | NA | TRBJ2-3 | TRBV28 | few | TGTGCCAGCCTAGTAGCGGATACGCAGTATTTT | CASLVADTQYF
15 | NA | TRBJ2-7 | TRBV6-6 | NA | TGTGCCAGCAGTTACCGCCGGGACAAATACAATGAGCAGTACTTC | CASSYRRDKYNEQYF
11 | NA | TRBJ2-5 | TRBV6-5 | many | TGTGCCAGCAGCCGCGAAGAGACCCAGTACTTC | CASSREETQYF
14 | TRBD1 | TRBJ1-2 | TRBV12-3/TRBV12-4 | NA | TGTGCCAGCAGTTCAACAGACAGGGGTAGAGGCTACACCTTC | CASSSTDRGRGYTF
11 | NA | TRBJ2-7 | TRBV20-1 | NA | TGCAGCGTCCTTCGGTTGGACGAGCAGTACTTC | CSVLRLDEQYF
16 | TRBD2 | TRBJ2-5 | TRBV3-1 | NA | TGTGCCAGCAGCCGGGACGGACTAGCGGGGCCAGAGACCCAGTACTTC | CASSRDGLAGPETQYF
13 | NA | TRBJ1-1 | TRBV29-1 | few | TGCAGCGTCGGGGGACGATTGAACACTGAAGCTTTCTTT | CSVGGRLNTEAFF
13 | NA | TRBJ2-5 | TRBV5-5 | NA | TGTGCCAGCAGCTTGGCCTGGGAAGAGACCCAGTACTTC | CASSLAWEETQYF
14 | NA | TRBJ1-4 | TRBV10-2 | NA | TGCGTCAGCAGACAGGCGGGAACTAATGAAAAACTGTTTTTT | CVSRQAGTNEKLFF
13 | NA | TRBJ2-7 | TRBV10-3 | few | TGTGCCATCAGCGGGGACCCTACCTACGAGCAGTACTTC | CAISGDPTYEQYF
15 | TRBD1 | TRBJ2-5 | TRBV5-1 | few | TGCGCCAGCAGCTTTGGACAGGGTGTCTACAATGAGCAGTACTTC | CASSFGQGVYNEQYF
13 | NA | TRBJ2-5 | TRBV5-1 | few | TGCGCCAGCAGCTACCCGACAGAAGAGACCCAGTACTTC | CASSYPTEETQYF
15 | NA | TRBJ2-7 | TRBV4-1 | many | TGCGCCAGCAGCCAAGATTTAGTCAGCACCTACGAGCAGTACTTC | CASSQDLVSTYEQYF
15 | TRBD1 | TRBJ1-2 | TRBV20-1 | few | TGCAGTGCCCGCTTTAGGGGGCATCCTAACTATGGCTACACCTTC | CSARFRGHPNYGYTF
11 | NA | TRBJ2-7 | TRBV5-1 | many | TGCGCCAGCAGCTCCGAATACGAGCAGTACTTC | CASSSEYEQYF
16 | NA | TRBJ2-7 | TRBV10-2 | NA | TGCGCCAGCAGTGACGGGTTTTCGAGTCTGGGCCACGAGCAGTACTTC | CASSDGFSSLGHEQYF
16 | TRBD1 | TRBJ2-7 | TRBV15 | few | TGTGCCACCAGCAGAGATCGGGGACAGGCCTCCTACGAGCAGTACTTC | CATSRDRGQASYEQYF
13 | NA | TRBJ1-2 | TRBV25-1 | few | TGTGCCAGCAGTGTAACCGCCAGCTATGACTACACCTTC | CASSVTASYDYTF
15 | NA | TRBJ2-7 | TRBV20-1 | NA | TGCAGTGCTAGCCGTTCCGGGCATAACTCCTACGAGCAGTACTTC | CSASRSGHNSYEQYF
19 | TRBD2 | TRBJ2-1 | TRBV5-1 | NA | TGCGCCAGCAGCCTGATCGGGACTAGCGGGGGGGCCGGCTACAATGAGCAGTTCTTC | CASSLIGTSGGAGYNEQFF